This T cell receptor (beta chain) was sequenced during a study of Graves' ophthalmopathy and Graves' hyperthyroidism. CDR3 length: 13 residues. V was cut by 5 bases and J by 7 bases, with 14 bases left in between. Per the germline V gene, CDR1 is MNHEY and CDR2 is SVGAGI. Many counts were recorded for this clonotype. Uncontrolled infections, pregnancy, lactation or other autoimmune diseases led to patient exclusion. Serum thyroxine and TRAb, along with clinical symptoms, thyroid ultrasound and orbital computed tomography, were what diagnosis relied on. The study amplified TCR beta CDR3 regions using RNA transcripts. The first round was an RT-PCR with HTBI primers, and the second round was a multiplex PCR. MiXCR, run by TCRdb on the multiplex PCR reads, gives a single entry per CDR3 protein. The sample has 150,000 to 200,000 distinct CDR3 sequences, around 39% seen once.

The receptor was derived from a man aged 25-45 years with Graves' ophthalmopathy. The rearrangement uses TRBV6-5 and TRBJ1-1; a possible D gene is TRBD1 (6 bases). Sequenced: peripheral blood. The CDR3 is CASSNDRSFEAFF. The CDR3 coding sequence is TGTGCCAGCAGTAACGACAGGAGCTTTGAAGCTTTCTTT.